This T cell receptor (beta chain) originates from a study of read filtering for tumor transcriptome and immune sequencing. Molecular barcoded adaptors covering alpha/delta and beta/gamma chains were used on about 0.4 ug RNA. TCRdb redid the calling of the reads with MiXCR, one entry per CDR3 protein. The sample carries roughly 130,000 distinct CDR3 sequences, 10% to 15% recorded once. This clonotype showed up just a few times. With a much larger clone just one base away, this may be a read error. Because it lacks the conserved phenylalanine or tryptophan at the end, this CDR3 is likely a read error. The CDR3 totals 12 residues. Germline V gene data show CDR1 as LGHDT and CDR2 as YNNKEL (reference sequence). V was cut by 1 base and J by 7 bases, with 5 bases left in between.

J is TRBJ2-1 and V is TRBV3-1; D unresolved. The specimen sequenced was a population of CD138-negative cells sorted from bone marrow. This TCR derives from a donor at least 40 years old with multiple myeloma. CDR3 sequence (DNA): TGTGCCAGCAGCCAAGCCAGGAATGAGCAGTTCTCC. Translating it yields CASSQARNEQFS.